The 2 T cell receptor beta chains below come from one sample, sequenced in a study of post-analysis software for immune sequencing data. Study findings and constraints: About 5 TRBV segments, including TRBV5-6, TRBV5-1 and TRBV20-1, were more frequent in patients than controls.

No antigens are known for them. Prepared libraries of TCR beta cDNA carried unique molecular identifiers. From the PCR reads, TCRdb called clonotypes with MiXCR, one entry per CDR3 protein. The data contain roughly 800,000 distinct CDR3 sequences, about 43% of them seen just once; the ten biggest clones take up 4.9%. The sample taken for sequencing was blood. The receptors were gathered from a girl aged 10-17 years with multiple sclerosis.

This chain joins TRBV20-1 and TRBJ2-5; no reliable D call. This CDR3 contains 12 residues. V was cut by 4 bases and J by 5 bases, with 11 bases left in between. Germline values: CDR1 DFQATT, CDR2 SNEGSKA (reference sequence). Written as DNA, the CDR3 is TGCAGTGCTAACTTACAAGGGGAGACCCAGTACTTC. Residues: CSANLQGETQYF.

This clonotype was recorded at least ten times. V and J are TRBV29-1 and TRBJ2-7, with TRBD1 matching over 11 bases. Germline V gene lookup returns CDR1 SQVTM and CDR2 ANQGSEA. The V and J ends lost 3 bases and 3 bases, in that order; junction bases with no gene match: 1. The CDR3 has 13 amino acids. The chain's CDR3 is CSVEGQGVYEQYF. CDR3 sequence (DNA): TGCAGCGTTGAGGGACAGGGGGTCTACGAGCAGTACTTC.